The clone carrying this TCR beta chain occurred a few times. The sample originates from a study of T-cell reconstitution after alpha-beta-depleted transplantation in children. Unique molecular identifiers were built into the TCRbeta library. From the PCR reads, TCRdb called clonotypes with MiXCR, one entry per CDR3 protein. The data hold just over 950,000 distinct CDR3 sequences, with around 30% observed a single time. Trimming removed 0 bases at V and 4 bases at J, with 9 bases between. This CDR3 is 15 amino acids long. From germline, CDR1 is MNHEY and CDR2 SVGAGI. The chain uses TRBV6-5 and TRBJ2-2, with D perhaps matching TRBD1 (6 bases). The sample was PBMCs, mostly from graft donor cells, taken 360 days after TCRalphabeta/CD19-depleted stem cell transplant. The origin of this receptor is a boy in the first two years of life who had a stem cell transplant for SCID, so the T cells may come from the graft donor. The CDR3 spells CASSYSSGVTGELFF. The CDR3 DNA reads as TGTGCCAGCAGTTACTCGTCAGGGGTCACCGGGGAGCTGTTTTTT.